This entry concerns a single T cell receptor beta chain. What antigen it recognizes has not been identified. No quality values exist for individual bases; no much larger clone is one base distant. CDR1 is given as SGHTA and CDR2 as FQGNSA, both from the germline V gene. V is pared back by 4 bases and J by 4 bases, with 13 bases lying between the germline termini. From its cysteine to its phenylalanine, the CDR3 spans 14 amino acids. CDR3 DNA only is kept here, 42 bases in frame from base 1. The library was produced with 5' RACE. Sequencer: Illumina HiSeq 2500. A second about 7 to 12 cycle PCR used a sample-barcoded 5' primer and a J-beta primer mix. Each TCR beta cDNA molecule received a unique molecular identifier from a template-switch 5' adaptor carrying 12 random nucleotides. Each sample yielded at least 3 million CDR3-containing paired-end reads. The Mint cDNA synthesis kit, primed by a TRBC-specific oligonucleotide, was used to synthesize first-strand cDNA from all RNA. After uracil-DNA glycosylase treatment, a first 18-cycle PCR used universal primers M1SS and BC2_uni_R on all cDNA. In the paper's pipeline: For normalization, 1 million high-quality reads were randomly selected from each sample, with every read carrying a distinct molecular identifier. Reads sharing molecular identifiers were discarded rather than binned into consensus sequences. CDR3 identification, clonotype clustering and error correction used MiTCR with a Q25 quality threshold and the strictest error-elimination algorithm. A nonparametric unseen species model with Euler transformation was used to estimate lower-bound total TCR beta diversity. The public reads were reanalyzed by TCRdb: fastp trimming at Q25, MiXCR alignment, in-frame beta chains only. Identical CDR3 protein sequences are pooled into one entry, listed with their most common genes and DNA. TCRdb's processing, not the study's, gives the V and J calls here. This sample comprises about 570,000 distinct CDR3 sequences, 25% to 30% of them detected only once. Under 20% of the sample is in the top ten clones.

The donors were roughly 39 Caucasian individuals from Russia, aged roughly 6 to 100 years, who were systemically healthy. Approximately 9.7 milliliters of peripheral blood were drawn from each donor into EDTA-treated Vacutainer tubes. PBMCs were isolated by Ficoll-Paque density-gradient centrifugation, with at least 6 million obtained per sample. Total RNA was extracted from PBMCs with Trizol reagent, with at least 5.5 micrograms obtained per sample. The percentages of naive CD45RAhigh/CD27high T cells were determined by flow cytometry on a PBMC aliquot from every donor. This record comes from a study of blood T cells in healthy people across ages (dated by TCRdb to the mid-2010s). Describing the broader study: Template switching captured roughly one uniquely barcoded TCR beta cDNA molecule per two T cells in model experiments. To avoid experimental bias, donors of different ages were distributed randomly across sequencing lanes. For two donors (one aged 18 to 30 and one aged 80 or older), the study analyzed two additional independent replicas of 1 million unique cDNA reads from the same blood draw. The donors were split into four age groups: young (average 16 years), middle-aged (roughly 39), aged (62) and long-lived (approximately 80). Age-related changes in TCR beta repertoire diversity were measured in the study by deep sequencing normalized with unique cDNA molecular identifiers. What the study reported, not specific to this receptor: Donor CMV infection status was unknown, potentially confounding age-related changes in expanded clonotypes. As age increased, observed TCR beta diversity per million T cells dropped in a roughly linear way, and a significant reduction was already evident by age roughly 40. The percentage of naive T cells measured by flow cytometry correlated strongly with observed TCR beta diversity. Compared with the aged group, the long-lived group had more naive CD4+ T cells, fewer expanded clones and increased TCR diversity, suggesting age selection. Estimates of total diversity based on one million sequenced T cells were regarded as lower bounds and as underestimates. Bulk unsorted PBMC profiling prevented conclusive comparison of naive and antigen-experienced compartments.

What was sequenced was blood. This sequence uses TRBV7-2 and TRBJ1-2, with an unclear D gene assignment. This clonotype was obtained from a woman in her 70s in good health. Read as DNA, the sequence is TGTGCCAGCAGCTCCCAGACGGGGATCTATGGCTACACCTTC. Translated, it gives CASSSQTGIYGYTF.